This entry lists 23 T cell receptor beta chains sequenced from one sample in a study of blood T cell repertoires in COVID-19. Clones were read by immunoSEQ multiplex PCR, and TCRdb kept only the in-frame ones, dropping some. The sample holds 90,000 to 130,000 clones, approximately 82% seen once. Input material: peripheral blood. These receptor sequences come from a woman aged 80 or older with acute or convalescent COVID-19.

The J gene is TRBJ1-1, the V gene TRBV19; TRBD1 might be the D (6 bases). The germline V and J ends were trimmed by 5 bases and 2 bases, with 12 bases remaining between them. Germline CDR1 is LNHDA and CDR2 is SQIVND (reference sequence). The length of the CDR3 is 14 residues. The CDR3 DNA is TGTGCCAGTAGTTTGAGACAGGAAAACACTGAAGCTTTCTTT. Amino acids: CASSLRQENTEAFF.

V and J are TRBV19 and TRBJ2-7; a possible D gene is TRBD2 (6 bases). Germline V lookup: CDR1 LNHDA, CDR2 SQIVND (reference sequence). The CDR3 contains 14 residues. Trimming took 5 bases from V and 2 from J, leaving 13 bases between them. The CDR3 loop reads CASSWGTGAYEQYF. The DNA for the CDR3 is TGTGCCAGTAGTTGGGGGACGGGGGCCTACGAGCAGTACTTC.

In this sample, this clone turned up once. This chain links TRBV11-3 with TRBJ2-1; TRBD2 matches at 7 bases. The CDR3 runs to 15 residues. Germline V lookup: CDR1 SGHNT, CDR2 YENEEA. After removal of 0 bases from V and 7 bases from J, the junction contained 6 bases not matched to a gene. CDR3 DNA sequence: TGTGCCAGCAGCTTAGAGGGCGGGAGCGCGAATGAGCAGTTCTTC. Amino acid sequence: CASSLEGGSANEQFF.

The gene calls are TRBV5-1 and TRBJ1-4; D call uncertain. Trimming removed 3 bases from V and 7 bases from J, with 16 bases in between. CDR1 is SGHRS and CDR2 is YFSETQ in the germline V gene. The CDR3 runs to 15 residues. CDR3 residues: CASSSAPGPSEKLFF. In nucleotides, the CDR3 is TGCGCCAGCAGCTCAGCCCCGGGTCCCAGTGAAAAACTGTTTTTT.

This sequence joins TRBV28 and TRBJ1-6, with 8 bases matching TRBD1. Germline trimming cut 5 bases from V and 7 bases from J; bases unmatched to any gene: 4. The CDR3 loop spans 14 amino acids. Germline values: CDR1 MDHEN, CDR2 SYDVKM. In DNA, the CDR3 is TGTGCCAGCAGTGCGGGACAGGTGAATTCACCCCTCCACTTT. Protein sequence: CASSAGQVNSPLHF.

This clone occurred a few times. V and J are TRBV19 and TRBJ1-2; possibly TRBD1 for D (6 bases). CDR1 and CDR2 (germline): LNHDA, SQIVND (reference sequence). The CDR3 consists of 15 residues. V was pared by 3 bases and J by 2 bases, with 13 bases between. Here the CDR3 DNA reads TGTGCCAGTAGTATGTCGGGGGGCCTAAACTATGGCTACACCTTC. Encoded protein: CASSMSGGLNYGYTF.

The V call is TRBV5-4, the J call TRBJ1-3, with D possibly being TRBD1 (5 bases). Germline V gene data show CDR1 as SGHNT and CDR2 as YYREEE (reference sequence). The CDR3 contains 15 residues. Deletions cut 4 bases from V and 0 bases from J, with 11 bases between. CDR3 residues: CASSPRGSSGNTIYF. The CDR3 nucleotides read TGTGCCAGCAGCCCCCGGGGGAGCTCTGGAAACACCATATATTTT.

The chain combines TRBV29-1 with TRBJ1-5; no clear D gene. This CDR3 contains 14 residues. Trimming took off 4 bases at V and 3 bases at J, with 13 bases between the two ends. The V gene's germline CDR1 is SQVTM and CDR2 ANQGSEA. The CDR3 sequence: CSVAGTDPNQPQHF. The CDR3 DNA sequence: TGCAGCGTTGCAGGCACCGACCCCAATCAGCCCCAGCATTTT.

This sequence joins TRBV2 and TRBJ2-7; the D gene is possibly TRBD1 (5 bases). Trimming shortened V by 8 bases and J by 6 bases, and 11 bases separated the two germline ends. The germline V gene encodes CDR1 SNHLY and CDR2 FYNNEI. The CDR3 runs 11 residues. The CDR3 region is CASGRQIEQYF. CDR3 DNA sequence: TGTGCCAGCGGTAGACAGATCGAGCAGTACTTC.

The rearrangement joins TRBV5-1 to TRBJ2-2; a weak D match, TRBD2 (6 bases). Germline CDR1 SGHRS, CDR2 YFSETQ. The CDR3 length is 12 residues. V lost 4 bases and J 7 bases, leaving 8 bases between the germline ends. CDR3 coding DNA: TGCGCCAGCAGCCGGGACTTCGGGGAGCTGTTTTTT. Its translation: CASSRDFGELFF.

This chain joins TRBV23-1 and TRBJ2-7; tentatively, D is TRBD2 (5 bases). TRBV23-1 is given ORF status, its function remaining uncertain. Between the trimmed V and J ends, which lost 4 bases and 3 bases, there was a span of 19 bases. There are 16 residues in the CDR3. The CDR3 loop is CASSLSPGYRVYEQYF. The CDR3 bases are TGCGCCAGCAGTCTCAGCCCGGGGTATAGGGTCTACGAGCAGTACTTC.

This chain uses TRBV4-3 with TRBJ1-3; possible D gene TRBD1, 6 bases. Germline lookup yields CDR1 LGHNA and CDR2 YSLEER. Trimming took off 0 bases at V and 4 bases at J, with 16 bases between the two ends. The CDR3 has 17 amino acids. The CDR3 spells CASSQDRGGAEGNTIYF. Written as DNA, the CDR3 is TGCGCCAGCAGCCAAGACCGGGGGGGCGCGGAAGGAAACACCATATATTTT.

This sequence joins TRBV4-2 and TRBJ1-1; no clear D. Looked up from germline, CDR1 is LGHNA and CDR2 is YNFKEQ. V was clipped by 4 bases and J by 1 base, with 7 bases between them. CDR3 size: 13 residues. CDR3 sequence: CASSLRQNTEAFF. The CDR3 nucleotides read TGTGCCAGCAGCCTTCGACAGAACACTGAAGCTTTCTTT.

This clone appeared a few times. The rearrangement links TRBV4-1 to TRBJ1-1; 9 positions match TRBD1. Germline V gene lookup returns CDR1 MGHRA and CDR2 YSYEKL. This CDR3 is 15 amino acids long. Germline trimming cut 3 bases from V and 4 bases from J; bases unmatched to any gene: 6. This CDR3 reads CASSHGQGLVTEAFF. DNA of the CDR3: TGCGCCAGCAGCCATGGACAGGGGTTGGTCACTGAAGCTTTCTTT.

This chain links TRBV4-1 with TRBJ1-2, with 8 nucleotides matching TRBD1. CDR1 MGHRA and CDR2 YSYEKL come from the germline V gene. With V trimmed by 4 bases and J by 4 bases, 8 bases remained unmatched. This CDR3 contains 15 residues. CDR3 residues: CASSPIPGQAYGYTF. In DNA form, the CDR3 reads TGCGCCAGCAGCCCCATACCGGGACAGGCCTATGGCTACACCTTC.

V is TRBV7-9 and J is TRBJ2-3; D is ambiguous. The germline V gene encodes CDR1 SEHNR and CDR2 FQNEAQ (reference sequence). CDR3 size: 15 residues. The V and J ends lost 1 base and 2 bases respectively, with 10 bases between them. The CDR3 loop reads CASSLGRSPTDTQYF. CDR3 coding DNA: TGTGCCAGCAGCTTAGGGCGGTCCCCCACAGATACGCAGTATTTT.

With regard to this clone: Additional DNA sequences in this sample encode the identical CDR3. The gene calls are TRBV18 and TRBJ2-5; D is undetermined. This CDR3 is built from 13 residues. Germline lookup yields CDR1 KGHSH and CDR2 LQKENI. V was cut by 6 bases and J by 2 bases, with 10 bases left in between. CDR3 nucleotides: TGTGCCAGCTCCCCATTAGCTCAAGAGACCCAGTACTTC. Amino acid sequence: CASSPLAQETQYF.

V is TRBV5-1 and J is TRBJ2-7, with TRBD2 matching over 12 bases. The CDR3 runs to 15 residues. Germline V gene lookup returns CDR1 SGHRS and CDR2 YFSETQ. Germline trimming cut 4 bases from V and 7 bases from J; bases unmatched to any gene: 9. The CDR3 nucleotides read TGCGCCAGCAGCGAGCTAGCGGGAGGGCCTGGGGAGCAGTACTTC. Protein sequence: CASSELAGGPGEQYF.

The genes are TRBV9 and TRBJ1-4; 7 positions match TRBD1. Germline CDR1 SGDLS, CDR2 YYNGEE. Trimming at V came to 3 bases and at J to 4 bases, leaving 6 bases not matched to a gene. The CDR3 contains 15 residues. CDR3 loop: CASSAEGAFNEKLFF. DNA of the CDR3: TGTGCCAGCAGCGCAGAGGGGGCATTTAATGAAAAACTGTTTTTT.

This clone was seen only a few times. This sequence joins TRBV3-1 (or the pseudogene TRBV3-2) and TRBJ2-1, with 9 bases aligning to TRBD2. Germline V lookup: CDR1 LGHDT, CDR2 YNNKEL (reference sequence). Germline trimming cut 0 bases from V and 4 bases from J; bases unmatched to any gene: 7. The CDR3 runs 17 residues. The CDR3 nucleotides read TGTGCCAGCAGCCAAGATCTCTCTAGCGGGGCTTACAATGAGCAGTTCTTC. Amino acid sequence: CASSQDLSSGAYNEQFF.

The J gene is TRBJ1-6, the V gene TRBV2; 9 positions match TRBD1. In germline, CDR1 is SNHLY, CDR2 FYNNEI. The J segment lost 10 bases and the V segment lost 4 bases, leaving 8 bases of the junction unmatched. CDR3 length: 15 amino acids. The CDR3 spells CASSGQGDWQSPLHF. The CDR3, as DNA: TGTGCCAGCAGTGGACAGGGGGATTGGCAATCACCCCTCCACTTT.

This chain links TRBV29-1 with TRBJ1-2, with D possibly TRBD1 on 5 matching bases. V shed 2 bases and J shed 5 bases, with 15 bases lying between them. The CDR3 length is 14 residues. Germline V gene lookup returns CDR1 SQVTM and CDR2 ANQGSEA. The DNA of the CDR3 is TGCAGCGTTGAATTACAGGCCGGTGGGTATGGCTACACCTTC. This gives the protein CSVELQAGGYGYTF.

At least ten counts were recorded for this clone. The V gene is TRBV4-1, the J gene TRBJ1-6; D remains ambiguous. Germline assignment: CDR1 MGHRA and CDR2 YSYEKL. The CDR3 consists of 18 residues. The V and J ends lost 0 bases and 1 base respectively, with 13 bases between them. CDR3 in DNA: TGCGCCAGCAGCCAAGATAGGACTCGGGGATCCTATAATTCACCCCTCCACTTT. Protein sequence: CASSQDRTRGSYNSPLHF.